Following are 21 T cell receptor beta chains from one sample sequenced in a study of blood T cell repertoires in COVID-19. The assay was immunoSEQ multiplex PCR, and TCRdb's table has in-frame clones only and misses some. This sample has approximately 290,000 clones, with roughly 87% found just once. Source material: peripheral blood. The receptors derive from a man between 18 and 35 years old with active or convalescent COVID-19.

The chain links TRBV2 to TRBJ1-6; TRBD1 matches 7 bases. CDR3 length: 16 amino acids. From germline, CDR1 is SNHLY and CDR2 FYNNEI. After removal of 6 bases from V and 7 bases from J, the junction contained 12 bases not matched to a gene. For the CDR3, the DNA is TGTGCCAGCAGGGAAACTACAGGGGCCGGGAATTCACCCCTCCACTTT. Translation gives CASRETTGAGNSPLHF.

This chain links TRBV2 with TRBJ2-7; 10 positions agree with TRBD1. The CDR3 extends over 13 amino acids. The V and J ends lost 7 bases and 4 bases, in that order; junction bases with no gene match: 4. CDR1 and CDR2 (germline): SNHLY, FYNNEI. Here the CDR3 DNA reads TGTGCCAGCATGGGGGACAGGGGTTACGAGCAGTACTTC. Amino acids: CASMGDRGYEQYF.

The gene calls are TRBV7-2 and TRBJ2-3, with 14 bases lining up with TRBD2. This CDR3 has 15 amino acids. Germline-derived CDR1 and CDR2 are SGHTA and FQGNSA. The ends lost 5 bases at V and 5 bases at J; junction bases unmatched: 3. For the CDR3, the DNA is TGTGCCAGCAGCCAAGGGACTAGCGGGAGAGATACGCAGTATTTT. Its protein product is CASSQGTSGRDTQYF.

The chain links TRBV6-1 to TRBJ2-7; TRBD1 agrees at 8 bases. CDR3 size: 15 residues. V lost 3 bases and J lost 3; bases outside the gene matches: 7. Germline-derived CDR1 and CDR2 are MNHNS and SASEGT. DNA of the CDR3: TGTGCCAGCAGTGAGGACAGGGTGGTAAACTACGAGCAGTACTTC. Its translation: CASSEDRVVNYEQYF.

This chain connects TRBV10-1 to TRBJ1-2, with a tentative D call TRBD1 (5 bases). The CDR3 has 12 residues. CDR1 and CDR2 from the germline V gene are WNHNN and SYGVQD (reference sequence). Trimming took 8 bases from V and 13 from J, leaving 20 bases between them. CDR3 coding DNA: TGCGCCAGCTGCCGACAGTGCCCCCAGAGCACCTTC. Residues: CASCRQCPQSTF.

The chain has TRBV10-3 and TRBJ2-5; possibly TRBD1 for D (5 bases). The V end was cut by 4 bases, the J end by 0 bases, with 6 bases between. The CDR3 is 13 amino acids. CDR1 ENHRY and CDR2 SYGVKD come from the germline V gene. The CDR3 DNA reads as TGTGCCATCAGTGGACAGCACCAAGAGACCCAGTACTTC. Protein sequence: CAISGQHQETQYF.

The chain recombines TRBV9 with TRBJ1-5; no definite D call. The V and J ends lost 2 bases and 4 bases respectively, with 7 bases between them. Germline assignment: CDR1 SGDLS and CDR2 YYNGEE. The CDR3 contains 13 residues. CDR3 DNA: TGTGCCAGCAGCGTCACTTCAAATCAGCCCCAGCATTTT. Amino acid sequence: CASSVTSNQPQHF.

The chain employs TRBV7-3 and TRBJ2-3; 10 bases match TRBD1. The trim removed 5 bases at V and 6 bases at J, leaving 5 bases unmatched. The length of the CDR3 is 14 residues. CDR1 and CDR2 (germline): SGHTA, FQGTGA. The CDR3 nucleotides read TGTGCCAGCAGCCCGACAGGGGGCGGGGATACGCAGTATTTT. Encoded protein: CASSPTGGGDTQYF.

V and J are TRBV10-3 and TRBJ2-3; TRBD2 matches 8 bases. This CDR3 region has 14 residues. V shed 10 bases and J 4 bases; nucleotides not matched to a gene: 10. Germline loops: CDR1 ENHRY, CDR2 SYGVKD. In DNA form, the CDR3 reads TGTGCCACGGGGAGCGGGAGAGGGGCAGATACGCAGTATTTT. Its protein is CATGSGRGADTQYF.

The V gene is TRBV19, the J gene TRBJ2-1, with D tentatively TRBD1 (5 bases). Trimming removed 7 bases from V and 3 bases from J, with 10 bases in between. CDR1 is LNHDA and CDR2 is SQIVND in the germline V gene (reference sequence). The CDR3 consists of 13 residues. This chain's CDR3 is CASNGGHYNEQFF. The CDR3 nucleotides read TGTGCCAGTAACGGCGGACACTACAATGAGCAGTTCTTC. The entire variable domain, with the rest obtained from reference TRBV19 and TRBJ2-1, is as follows: DGGITQSPKYLFRKEGQNVTLSCEQNLNHDAMYWYRQDPGQGLRLIYYSQIVNDFQKGDIAEGYSVSREKKESFPLTVTSAQKNPTAFYLCASNGGHYNEQFFGPGTRLTVL.

V and J are TRBV10-3 and TRBJ1-2; a possible D gene is TRBD1 (5 bases). Between the trimmed V and J ends, which lost 2 bases and 6 bases, there was a span of 19 bases. This CDR3 comprises 16 residues. Germline values: CDR1 ENHRY, CDR2 SYGVKD. The CDR3 DNA sequence: TGTGCCATCAGTGAGGGGGGGGGACCCCTTCGAGATGGCTACACCTTC. Its translation is CAISEGGGPLRDGYTF.

This clone was detected only a few times. The rearrangement uses TRBV27 and TRBJ2-7; 9 nucleotides align to TRBD1. Looked up from germline, CDR1 is MNHEY and CDR2 is SMNVEV (reference sequence). With V trimmed by 5 bases and J by 2 bases, 4 bases remained unmatched. The CDR3 spans 14 residues. CDR3 amino acids: CASSVDRGPYEQYF. CDR3 in DNA: TGTGCCAGCAGTGTGGACAGGGGCCCCTACGAGCAGTACTTC.

This rearrangement joins TRBV4-3 to TRBJ1-6, with D unclear. There are 17 residues in the CDR3. V gave up 0 bases and J gave up 3 bases, with 12 bases separating them. Germline V gene lookup returns CDR1 LGHNA and CDR2 YSLEER. The CDR3 loop is CASSQDRVIRYNSPLHF. CDR3 bases: TGCGCCAGCAGCCAAGACCGAGTCATTCGCTATAATTCACCCCTCCACTTT.

The chain couples TRBV15 to TRBJ1-2; D is perhaps TRBD1 (6 bases). This CDR3 is built from 15 residues. CDR1 is LNHNV, CDR2 YYDKDF, per germline (reference sequence). V was trimmed by 1 base and J by 4 bases, leaving 13 bases between them. The CDR3 region is CATSRGGGRSYGYTF. The DNA for the CDR3 is TGTGCCACCAGCAGAGGGGGGGGGCGGTCCTATGGCTACACCTTC.

This sequence joins TRBV11-2 and TRBJ2-7; TRBD2 aligns across 7 bases. Germline V gene sequence: CDR1 SGHAT, CDR2 FQNNGV. CDR3 length: 15 residues. After removal of 6 bases from V and 5 bases from J, the junction contained 13 bases not matched to a gene. The chain's CDR3 is CASRKQAGQYHEQYF. The CDR3 coding sequence is TGTGCCAGCAGGAAACAAGCGGGGCAGTATCACGAGCAGTACTTC.

V and J are TRBV18 and TRBJ2-3, with TRBD2 matching over 12 bases. Germline loops: CDR1 KGHSH, CDR2 LQKENI. CDR3 size: 17 residues. After removal of 4 bases from V and 4 bases from J, the junction contained 9 bases not matched to a gene. CDR3 sequence: CASSLSRTSGVADTQYF. CDR3 bases: TGTGCCAGCTCACTTTCCCGGACTAGCGGGGTCGCAGATACGCAGTATTTT.

The J gene is TRBJ2-7, the V gene TRBV6-5; 9 nucleotides match TRBD1. The germline gives CDR1 MNHEY, CDR2 SVGAGI. J lost 4 bases, V lost 5 bases, and 9 bases had no gene match. The length of the CDR3 is 15 residues. The CDR3 nucleotides are TGTGCCAGCAGTAAGGGACAGGGTATAAGGTACGAGCAGTACTTC. Amino acids: CASSKGQGIRYEQYF.

The genes are TRBV29-1 and TRBJ2-1; D is possibly TRBD2 (6 bases). This CDR3 comprises 14 residues. Germline lookup yields CDR1 SQVTM and CDR2 ANQGSEA. Deletions cut 2 bases from V and 6 bases from J, with 14 bases between. Here the CDR3 reads CSVERVGGFNEQFF. The CDR3 DNA is TGCAGCGTTGAACGGGTGGGGGGTTTCAATGAGCAGTTCTTC.

The V gene is TRBV5-1, the J gene TRBJ1-1, with no clear D. The CDR3 runs to 10 residues. Germline V gene sequence: CDR1 SGHRS, CDR2 YFSETQ. Trimming cost V 4 bases and J 11 bases, with 9 bases left between them. In nucleotides, the CDR3 is TGCGCCAGCAGCCTCTTGTTCGCTTTCTTT. It is translated as CASSLLFAFF.

This clone was counted many times. V is TRBV4-2 and J is TRBJ2-7; D is possibly TRBD2 (6 bases). There are 15 residues in the CDR3. Trimming removed 4 bases from V and 0 bases from J, with 13 bases in between. CDR1 is LGHNA, CDR2 YNFKEQ, per germline. The CDR3 is CASSPFGGPSYEQYF. CDR3 DNA: TGTGCCAGCAGCCCCTTCGGGGGTCCCTCCTACGAGCAGTACTTC.

This chain connects TRBV27 to TRBJ2-5; 7 bases are a match to TRBD1. From germline, CDR1 is MNHEY and CDR2 SMNVEV (reference sequence). This CDR3 region has 13 residues. J was trimmed by 3 bases and V by 4 bases; bases with no gene match: 2. The CDR3 DNA is TGTGCCAGCAGTTGGGGGACAGAAGAGACCCAGTACTTC. Translated, it gives CASSWGTEETQYF.